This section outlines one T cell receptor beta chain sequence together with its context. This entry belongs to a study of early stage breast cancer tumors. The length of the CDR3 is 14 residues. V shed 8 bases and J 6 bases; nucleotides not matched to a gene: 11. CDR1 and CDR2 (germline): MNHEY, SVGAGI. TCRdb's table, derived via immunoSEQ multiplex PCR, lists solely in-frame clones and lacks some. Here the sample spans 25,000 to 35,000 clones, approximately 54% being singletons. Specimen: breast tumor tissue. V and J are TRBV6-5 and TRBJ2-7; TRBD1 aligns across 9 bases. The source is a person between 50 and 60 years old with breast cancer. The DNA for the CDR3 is TGTGCCAGCGGTGGACAGGGGTTTGTTCGCGAGCAGTACTTC. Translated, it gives CASGGQGFVREQYF.